The next 22 T cell receptor beta chains were all read from a single sample in a study of T cells in Graves' hyperthyroidism and ophthalmopathy. Amplification of TCR beta CDR3 regions used RNA as the template. RT-PCR in the first round (using the HTBI primer set) targeted the TCR CDR3. TCRdb called the multiplex PCR reads again in MiXCR, with one record for every CDR3 protein. The data hold about 360,000 distinct CDR3 sequences, with roughly 14% observed a single time. Specimen: blood. These receptors came from a man aged 25-45 years with Graves' hyperthyroidism that later progressed to Graves' ophthalmopathy.

Notes on this clonotype: The junction departs from germline at one end; a sequencing error may be responsible. J is TRBJ1-1 and V is TRBV5-1, with 9 bases matching TRBD1. Germline CDR1 reads SGHRS; CDR2 reads YFSETQ. This CDR3 contains 13 residues. The CDR3 region has the DNA TGCGCCAGCCGCTTAGGGACAGGGCTTGAAGCTTTCTTT. Its translation: CASRLGTGLEAFF.

This chain uses TRBV15 with TRBJ1-2; D possibly corresponds to TRBD1 (6 bases). The germline V and J ends were trimmed by 3 bases and 3 bases, with 11 bases remaining between them. This CDR3 has 14 residues. Per germline, CDR1 LNHNV and CDR2 YYDKDF (reference sequence). The CDR3 nucleotides read TGTGCCACCAGCAGGGACTACAGGGACTATGGCTACACCTTC. Its protein product is CATSRDYRDYGYTF.

This clonotype was detected many times. V usage is TRBV27 and J usage is TRBJ1-6; no reliable D call. This CDR3 region has 16 residues. Germline CDR1 MNHEY, CDR2 SMNVEV (reference sequence). V was cut by 6 bases and J by 1 base, with 13 bases left in between. CDR3 loop: CASSLTPGSYNSPLHF. CDR3 bases: TGTGCCAGCAGCCTAACCCCGGGGTCCTATAATTCACCCCTCCACTTT.

Here the CDR3 reads CASSPPDRRSEAFF. The CDR3 nucleotides are TGTGCCAGCTCACCACCGGACAGGAGATCTGAAGCTTTCTTT. The chain is built from TRBV18 and TRBJ1-1; 7 nucleotides line up with TRBD1. J gave up 6 bases and V 0 bases, and 4 bases lay outside the gene matches. This CDR3 region has 14 residues. The germline gives CDR1 KGHSH, CDR2 LQKENI.

This clonotype was seen many times. The chain carries TRBV12-5 and TRBJ1-1, with D possibly being TRBD1 (6 bases). The CDR3 loop spans 14 amino acids. Trimming took 1 base from V and 4 from J, leaving 10 bases between them. Germline V gene sequence: CDR1 LGHNT, CDR2 FRNRAP. CDR3 amino acids: CASGLGGRGTEAFF. The DNA for the CDR3 is TGTGCTAGTGGTTTGGGGGGGCGAGGCACTGAAGCTTTCTTT.

At least ten counts were recorded for this clonotype. The genes are TRBV24-1 and TRBJ2-5; D may be TRBD2 (6 bases). The CDR3 consists of 15 residues. The V gene lost 1 base and the J gene lost 5 bases, with 13 bases spanning the gap. The germline gives CDR1 KGHDR, CDR2 SFDVKD. The chain's CDR3 is CATSDLKGLMETQYF. Here the CDR3 DNA reads TGTGCCACCAGTGATTTAAAGGGACTCATGGAGACCCAGTACTTC.

This clonotype was counted a few times. The chain combines TRBV12-3 or TRBV12-4 with TRBJ2-1, with unresolved D. Trimming left V 8 bases short and J 0 bases short, with 14 bases between. CDR3 length: 15 amino acids. The CDR3 loop reads CASRHQLSSYNEQFF. In nucleotides, the CDR3 is TGTGCCAGCCGCCACCAGTTGAGCTCCTACAATGAGCAGTTCTTC.

Ten or more counts support this clonotype. V usage is TRBV5-1 and J usage is TRBJ1-2; perhaps TRBD1 as D (5 bases). Trimming shortened V by 4 bases and J by 7 bases, and 17 bases separated the two germline ends. This CDR3 comprises 14 residues. From germline, CDR1 is SGHRS and CDR2 YFSETQ. CDR3 protein: CASSTRDPSIGYTF. The CDR3 bases are TGCGCCAGCAGCACCCGGGACCCTTCTATTGGCTACACCTTC.

This clonotype was found a few times. The J gene is TRBJ2-1, the V gene TRBV9; 8 bases map to TRBD2. Germline CDR1 is SGDLS and CDR2 is YYNGEE. The CDR3 totals 17 residues. After removal of 0 bases from V and 10 bases from J, the junction contained 15 bases not matched to a gene. The CDR3 coding sequence is TGTGCCAGCAGCGTAGCGGCTAGCGGGCGGGGCGGCAAGGAGCAGTTCTTC. Translating it yields CASSVAASGRGGKEQFF.

The gene calls are TRBV9 and TRBJ2-1, with D tentatively TRBD1 (6 bases). From germline, CDR1 is SGDLS and CDR2 YYNGEE. V was trimmed by 5 bases and J by 7 bases, leaving 19 bases between them. The CDR3 has 15 amino acids. CDR3 amino acids: CASSFGQGKRNEQFF. CDR3 bases: TGTGCCAGCAGTTTTGGTCAGGGGAAAAGGAATGAGCAGTTCTTC.

At least ten counts were recorded for this clonotype. V and J are TRBV5-1 and TRBJ1-4, with 9 positions matching TRBD1. V shed 4 bases and J 8 bases; nucleotides not matched to a gene: 6. The CDR3 contains 14 residues. The germline V gene encodes CDR1 SGHRS and CDR2 YFSETQ. CDR3 sequence: CASSQGTGREKLFF. The CDR3 nucleotides read TGCGCCAGCAGCCAGGGGACAGGGAGGGAAAAACTGTTTTTT.

Only a few counts were recorded for this clonotype. V is TRBV12-5 and J is TRBJ1-6, with D unclear. CDR3 length: 17 amino acids. Germline-derived CDR1 and CDR2 are LGHNT and FRNRAP. The V end was cut by 0 bases, the J end by 6 bases, with 15 bases between. CDR3 region: CASGLVRENLGNSPLHF. The CDR3 nucleotides are TGTGCTAGTGGTTTGGTCCGGGAGAATTTGGGTAATTCACCCCTCCACTTT.

This chain joins TRBV15 and TRBJ2-6; D possibly corresponds to TRBD1 (6 bases). Trimming removed 7 bases from V and 0 bases from J, with 13 bases in between. The CDR3 contains 16 residues. Germline CDR1 reads LNHNV; CDR2 reads YYDKDF (reference sequence). DNA for the CDR3: TGTGCCACCAACAGGGCCGATAACTCTGGGGCCAACGTCCTGACTTTC. Amino acids: CATNRADNSGANVLTF.

This clonotype was observed a few times. The genes are TRBV5-6 and TRBJ2-7; D perhaps matches TRBD1 (6 bases). The CDR3 covers 13 residues. From germline, CDR1 is SGHDT and CDR2 YYEEEE. Trimming stripped 0 bases from V and 5 bases from J, with 9 bases between. Here the CDR3 DNA reads TGTGCCAGCAGCTTGGCAGGGGTTGACGAGCAGTACTTC. Its protein is CASSLAGVDEQYF.

This clonotype was recorded at least ten times. The chain is built from TRBV12-3 or TRBV12-4 and TRBJ1-1, with a possible D match to TRBD1 (6 bases). This CDR3 spans 14 amino acids. V dropped 3 bases and J dropped 11 bases, with 19 bases sitting between them. The CDR3 bases are TGTGCCAGCAGTTTGGGTATAGGGACACAGGAGGCTTTCTTT. Protein sequence: CASSLGIGTQEAFF.

This clonotype was seen only a few times. The V and J genes are TRBV12-3 or TRBV12-4 and TRBJ2-2; 7 nucleotides match TRBD1. The V segment lost 7 bases and the J segment 7 bases; nucleotides outside the gene matches: 12. The length of the CDR3 is 15 residues. The chain's CDR3 is CASTVQGSGGGELFF. CDR3 DNA: TGTGCCAGCACCGTACAGGGGTCCGGAGGCGGGGAGCTGTTTTTT.

There are a few counts of this clonotype. The chain is built from TRBV7-9 and TRBJ2-1, with a tentative D call TRBD2 (6 bases). The CDR3 runs to 15 residues. Germline assignment: CDR1 SEHNR and CDR2 FQNEAQ (reference sequence). Trimming shortened V by 5 bases and J by 8 bases, and 19 bases separated the two germline ends. This CDR3 is CASSGGLRGVDEQFF. CDR3 DNA sequence: TGTGCCAGCAGCGGGGGACTCCGAGGGGTCGATGAGCAGTTCTTC.

This chain connects TRBV4-2 to TRBJ1-4; D gene uncertain. CDR1 is LGHNA, CDR2 YNFKEQ, per germline. The CDR3 covers 17 residues. Trimming stripped 0 bases from V and 0 bases from J, with 11 bases between. The CDR3 region has the DNA TGTGCCAGCAGCCAAGATTACACATCTTCAACTAATGAAAAACTGTTTTTT. This codes for CASSQDYTSSTNEKLFF.

Only a few counts were recorded for this clonotype. The chain carries TRBV6-2 or TRBV6-3 and TRBJ2-5, with D hard to call. V gave up 0 bases and J gave up 5 bases, with 13 bases separating them. CDR3 length: 15 residues. Germline loops: CDR1 MNHEY, CDR2 SVGEGT. Here the CDR3 DNA reads TGTGCCAGCAGTTACTCGAATGCAGTTCGGGAGACCCAGTACTTC. Translated, it gives CASSYSNAVRETQYF.

The CDR3 region is CASRRGGSRTDTQYF. CDR3 nucleotide sequence: TGTGCCAGTAGGCGGGGGGGGTCCCGCACAGATACGCAGTATTTT. The chain is built from TRBV19 and TRBJ2-3; 9 bases are a match to TRBD2. Losses at the gene ends were 6 bases for V and 1 base for J; bases not matched to a gene: 5. CDR3 size: 15 residues. Germline V gene lookup returns CDR1 LNHDA and CDR2 SQIVND (reference sequence).

This clonotype was counted between two and nine times. The J gene is TRBJ2-2, the V gene TRBV4-1; tentatively, D is TRBD1 (5 bases). CDR1 is MGHRA and CDR2 is YSYEKL in the germline V gene. The length of the CDR3 is 15 residues. Trimming left V 1 base short and J 7 bases short, with 13 bases between. The CDR3: CASSQGTTRGGELFF. The CDR3 bases are TGCGCCAGCAGCCAAGGAACTACAAGGGGCGGGGAGCTGTTTTTT.

The CDR3 loop is CASSPSFRGGQPQHF. The CDR3 DNA sequence: TGTGCCAGCAGCCCCTCCTTCCGGGGAGGTCAGCCCCAGCATTTT. This sequence joins TRBV7-2 and TRBJ1-5; D remains unclear. This CDR3 is 15 amino acids long. Looked up from germline, CDR1 is SGHTA and CDR2 is FQGNSA. V was pared by 5 bases and J by 6 bases, with 17 bases between.